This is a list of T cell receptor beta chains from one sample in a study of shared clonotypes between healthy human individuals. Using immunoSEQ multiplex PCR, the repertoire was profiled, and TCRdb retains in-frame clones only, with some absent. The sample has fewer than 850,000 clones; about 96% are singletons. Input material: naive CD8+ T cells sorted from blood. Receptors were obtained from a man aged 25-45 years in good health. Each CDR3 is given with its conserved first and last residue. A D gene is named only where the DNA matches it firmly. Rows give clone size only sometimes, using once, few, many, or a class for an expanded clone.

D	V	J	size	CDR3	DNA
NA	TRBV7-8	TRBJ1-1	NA	CASSFDGMNTEAFF	TGTGCCAGCAGTTTCGACGGAATGAACACTGAAGCTTTCTTT
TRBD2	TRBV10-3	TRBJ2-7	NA	CAIGGRGYEQYF	TGTGCCATCGGCGGGAGGGGTTACGAGCAGTACTTC
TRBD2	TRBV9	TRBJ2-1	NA	CASSKSGVPHNEQFF	TGTGCCAGCAGCAAGAGCGGGGTGCCTCACAATGAGCAGTTCTTC
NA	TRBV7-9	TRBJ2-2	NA	CASSLGPTGELFF	TGTGCCAGCAGCTTAGGACCAACCGGGGAGCTGTTTTTT
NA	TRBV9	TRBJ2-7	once	CASSVYAGTYEQYF	TGTGCCAGCAGCGTATATGCAGGGACCTACGAGCAGTACTTC
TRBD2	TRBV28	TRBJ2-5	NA	CASSIGLAGETQYF	TGTGCCAGCAGCATAGGACTAGCGGGAGAGACCCAGTACTTC
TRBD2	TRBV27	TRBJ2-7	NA	CASSFMLAGSYEQYF	TGTGCCAGCAGTTTCATGCTAGCGGGATCCTACGAGCAGTACTTC
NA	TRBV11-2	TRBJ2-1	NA	CASSLGPHEQFF	TGTGCCAGCAGCTTAGGACCCCATGAGCAGTTCTTC
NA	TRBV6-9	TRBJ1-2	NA	CASGGGRNGYTF	TGTGCCAGCGGGGGGGGCAGGAATGGCTACACCTTC
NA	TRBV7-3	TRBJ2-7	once	CASSLNGSPHEQYF	TGTGCCAGCAGCTTAAACGGGAGCCCCCACGAGCAGTACTTC
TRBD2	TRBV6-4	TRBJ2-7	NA	CASSDTGTSGTARGDCFYF	TGTGCCAGCAGTGACACCGGGACTAGCGGGACGGCTAGGGGGGATTGTTTTTACTTC
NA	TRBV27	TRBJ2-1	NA	CASSPLRERPNEQFF	TGTGCCAGCAGCCCTCTACGCGAAAGGCCCAATGAGCAGTTCTTC
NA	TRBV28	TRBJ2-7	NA	CASSLLTGRYEQYF	TGTGCCAGCAGTTTGCTCACAGGGCGTTACGAGCAGTACTTC